One sample yielded the 16 T cell receptor beta chains listed below, sequenced in a study of T-cell memory formation after mild COVID-19. Via MiXCR, TCRdb re-called the 5' RACE reads, giving one row per CDR3 protein. The sample has 400,000 to 500,000 distinct CDR3 sequences, more than 15% seen once; the top ten hold around a fifth. Sequencing used PBMCs or a T cell subset sorted from them (not recorded which). Every receptor here comes from a man younger than 35 who had mild COVID-19 (a few samples of this study predate the infection). Cell type and time point are not known.

The V call is TRBV9, the J call TRBJ2-1, with 9 positions matching TRBD1. This CDR3 region has 16 residues. Germline CDR1 is SGDLS and CDR2 is YYNGEE. V lost 0 bases to trimming and J lost 5 bases; unmatched junction nucleotides: 6. CDR3 bases: TGTGCCAGCAGCGTAGTGGTGACAGGGGGTCACAATGAGCAGTTCTTC. Residues: CASSVVVTGGHNEQFF.

V usage is TRBV11-3 and J usage is TRBJ1-5, with D unclear. This CDR3 region has 16 residues. Germline values: CDR1 SGHNT, CDR2 YENEEA. Between the trimmed V and J ends, which lost 3 bases and 0 bases, there was a span of 12 bases. The CDR3 DNA sequence: TGTGCCAGCAGCTTGGACTCCCCGATTAGCAATCAGCCCCAGCATTTT. As protein: CASSLDSPISNQPQHF.

This clonotype was detected a few times. V gene TRBV5-1 combines with J gene TRBJ1-6; TRBD1 is a possible D gene (6 bases). The V end lost 2 bases, the J end lost 11 bases, and 14 bases lay between the germline ends. The CDR3 runs to 14 residues. Germline V gene data show CDR1 as SGHRS and CDR2 as YFSETQ. CDR3 nucleotides: TGCGCCAGCAGCTTCGACAGGTTTGAAACACCCCTCCACTTT. Translation: CASSFDRFETPLHF.

The rearrangement uses TRBV12-3 or TRBV12-4 and TRBJ2-1; the match to TRBD2 covers 8 bases. V was pared by 5 bases and J by 4 bases, with 7 bases of the junction left unmatched. This CDR3 has 15 amino acids. DNA for the CDR3: TGTGCCAGCAGTAGACGAGCGGGGGCTTACAATGAGCAGTTCTTC. Translating gives CASSRRAGAYNEQFF.

The chain carries TRBV27 and TRBJ1-1; 9 bases align to TRBD1. Germline V lookup: CDR1 MNHEY, CDR2 SMNVEV (reference sequence). Germline trimming cut 8 bases from V and 5 bases from J; bases unmatched to any gene: 9. This CDR3 is built from 14 residues. Here the CDR3 reads CASCQGQGLTEAFF. The DNA of the CDR3 is TGTGCCAGCTGTCAAGGACAGGGGTTGACTGAAGCTTTCTTT.

This chain connects TRBV7-3 to TRBJ2-1; tentative D call: TRBD2 (5 bases). The germline gives CDR1 SGHTA, CDR2 FQGTGA. V was trimmed by 5 bases and J by 5 bases, leaving 28 bases between them. This CDR3 region has 19 residues. DNA of the CDR3: TGTGCCAGCAGCCTACCCCCCCCGGGAAACAGTAGCCCGAACAATGAGCAGTTCTTC. It codes for CASSLPPPGNSSPNNEQFF.

The rearrangement uses TRBV25-1 and TRBJ1-4, with TRBD1 matching 7 bases. Germline trimming cut 5 bases from V and 8 bases from J; bases unmatched to any gene: 11. There are 15 residues in the CDR3. CDR1 MGHDK and CDR2 SYGVNS come from the germline V gene. The CDR3 DNA follows: TGTGCCAGCAGTCGACAGGGACCAGGGGTCGAAAAACTGTTTTTT. It translates to CASSRQGPGVEKLFF.

The genes are TRBV7-6 and TRBJ2-5, with D perhaps given as TRBD1 or TRBD2 (5 bases each). Germline assignment: CDR1 SGHVS and CDR2 FNYEAQ. CDR3 size: 14 residues. The V and J ends lost 5 bases and 4 bases respectively, with 14 bases between them. CDR3 residues: CASSPEGWGETQYF. CDR3 DNA sequence: TGTGCCAGCAGCCCAGAGGGGTGGGGAGAGACCCAGTACTTC. Full variable domain (rest looked up from reference TRBV7-6 and TRBJ2-5): GAGVSQSPRYKVTKRGQDVALRCDPISGHVSLYWYRQALGQGPEFLTYFNYEAQQDKSGLPNDRFSAERPEGSISTLTIQRTEQRDSAMYRCASSPEGWGETQYFGPGTRLLVL.

This clonotype has a handful of counts. This chain connects TRBV7-8 to TRBJ1-5; tentatively, D is TRBD1 (5 bases). The germline gives CDR1 SGHVS, CDR2 FQNEAQ. The CDR3 covers 15 residues. Trimming cost V 2 bases and J 6 bases, with 14 bases left between them. Written as DNA, the CDR3 is TGTGCCAGCAGCTTATTGCGGGGCCCTTCTCAGCCCCAGCATTTT. Its translation is CASSLLRGPSQPQHF.

V usage is TRBV10-3 and J usage is TRBJ2-1, with 8 bases fitting TRBD2. Trimming took 10 bases from V and 9 from J; bases not matched to a gene: 11. CDR3 length: 13 amino acids. Germline-derived CDR1 and CDR2 are ENHRY and SYGVKD. Written as DNA, the CDR3 is TGTGCCAGCACGGCGGGGGGAGTCTTTGAGCAGTTCTTC. It codes for CASTAGGVFEQFF.

On this clonotype: This clone may be a read error of a much larger clone one base away. The V and J genes are TRBV24-1 and TRBJ1-1; maybe TRBD1 (5 bases). The CDR3 covers 17 residues. V was shortened by 1 base and J by 0 bases, with 14 bases between the two germline ends. CDR1 is KGHDR, CDR2 SFDVKD, per germline. CDR3: CATSDLLAGTVNTEAFF. The CDR3 nucleotides read TGTGCCACCAGTGATTTATTGGCAGGGACCGTGAACACTGAAGCTTTCTTT.

This clonotype was seen only a few times. This chain joins TRBV10-3 and TRBJ2-3; D uncertain. CDR1 is ENHRY and CDR2 is SYGVKD in the germline V gene. The CDR3 has 16 residues. V was trimmed by 7 bases and J by 0 bases, leaving 17 bases between them. CDR3 coding DNA: TGTGCCATCACCCCAACCCCCCCGATCAGCACAGATACGCAGTATTTT. It encodes CAITPTPPISTDTQYF.

This chain links TRBV7-2 with TRBJ2-3; 11 nucleotides align to TRBD2. Germline values: CDR1 SGHTA, CDR2 FQGNSA. CDR3 length: 15 residues. The J segment lost 8 bases and the V segment lost 5 bases, leaving 9 bases of the junction unmatched. CDR3 sequence (DNA): TGTGCCAGCAGCCGTAGCGGGGGGGCCAAGTCTACGCAGTATTTT. It encodes CASSRSGGAKSTQYF.

The rearrangement links TRBV9 to TRBJ2-2; possibly TRBD2 for D (6 bases). This CDR3 comprises 14 residues. V lost 3 bases and J 4 bases, leaving 10 bases between the germline ends. The germline V gene encodes CDR1 SGDLS and CDR2 YYNGEE. The CDR3 here is CASSAGGGTGELFF. Written as DNA, the CDR3 is TGTGCCAGCAGCGCCGGGGGTGGCACCGGGGAGCTGTTTTTT.

This clonotype was found a few times. This sequence joins TRBV2 and TRBJ2-1; possibly TRBD2 for D (6 bases). This CDR3 region has 15 residues. Trimming shortened V by 4 bases and J by 2 bases, and 12 bases separated the two germline ends. CDR1 is SNHLY and CDR2 is FYNNEI in the germline V gene. This CDR3 reads CASSGEESPYNEQFF. The CDR3 DNA follows: TGTGCCAGCAGTGGGGAGGAAAGCCCCTACAATGAGCAGTTCTTC.

The chain recombines TRBV4-1 with TRBJ2-7; no definite D call. The CDR3 runs 13 residues. CDR1 and CDR2 (germline): MGHRA, YSYEKL. Trimming shortened V by 1 base and J by 2 bases, and 6 bases separated the two germline ends. CDR3 coding DNA: TGCGCCAGCAGCCAAGTACCAGCCTACGAGCAGTACGTC. This translates into CASSQVPAYEQYV.